Described below is a single T cell receptor beta chain sequence and its context. Its antigen is as yet unknown. Sequenced by immunoSEQ multiplex PCR; TCRdb stores in-frame clones only, minus some. The sample includes about 38,000 clones, 65% to 80% seen only once; the top ten take about 8.8%. The record originates from a study of OX40 agonist ivuxolimab in advanced cancers. At cycle 4 day 1, cycle 7 day 1, and baseline, blood was sampled. The V segment lost 4 bases and the J segment 8 bases; nucleotides outside the gene matches: 7. The length of the CDR3 is 14 residues. Per the germline V gene, CDR1 is MNHEY and CDR2 is SVGAGI. Study-wide results and limits: Partial responders at 0.1-3.0 mg/kg had among the lowest clonal expansion.

The source was CD4+ or CD8+ T cells sorted from blood, collected in a trial of the OX40 agonist ivuxolimab. The TCR sequence derives from an adult with an advanced solid tumor such as melanoma, head and neck, liver or kidney cancer. The V and J genes are TRBV6-5 and TRBJ1-4; TRBD1 matches at 7 bases. CDR3 amino acids: CASSSQGGGEKLFF. The CDR3 nucleotides are TGTGCCAGCAGTTCTCAGGGGGGAGGGGAAAAACTGTTTTTT.